This TCR beta chain was profiled in a study of cytotoxic CD8 clonotypes in ibrutinib-treated CLL. The repertoire was sequenced with immunoSEQ multiplex PCR; TCRdb's copy has only in-frame clones and lacks some. The sample records about 160,000 clones, approximately 80% being singletons. The germline CDR1 and CDR2 sequences are MDHEN and SYDVKM. This CDR3 contains 13 residues. Trimming took off 6 bases at V and 7 bases at J, with 15 bases between the two ends. The V gene is TRBV28, the J gene TRBJ1-2; a weak D match, TRBD1 (6 bases). The input for sequencing was PBMCs, taken after 24 months of ibrutinib treatment. The clonotype was recovered from a human donor with chronic lymphocytic leukemia. CDR3 bases: TGTGCCAGCAGAGGGGGACCGTCTCGTGGCTACACCTTC. It specifies CASRGGPSRGYTF.